This T cell receptor (beta chain) is from a study of T-cell memory formation after mild COVID-19. About the study: Clusters were largely donor specific.

Study findings and constraints: Day 15 to 85 contractors were CD4/CD8 balanced; later expanders leaned CD4+.

TCR alpha and TCR beta cDNA libraries carrying sample barcodes and UMIs were produced by 5'RACE using constant-segment primers. MiXCR, run by TCRdb on the 5' RACE reads, gives a single entry per CDR3 protein. There are 90,000 to 120,000 distinct CDR3 sequences in the sample; around 10% occur only once, and 40% lies in the top ten. This clonotype was seen at least ten times. What it recognizes is unknown. Germline CDR1 is MNHEY and CDR2 is SVGAGI. V shed 2 bases and J 5 bases; nucleotides not matched to a gene: 12. The CDR3 covers 18 residues. The clonotype was recovered from a man younger than 35 who had mild COVID-19 (a few samples of this study predate the infection). Cell type and time point are not known. The rearrangement uses TRBV6-5 and TRBJ1-6, with 7 bases lining up with TRBD1. Material for sequencing was PBMCs or a T cell subset sorted from them (not recorded which). CDR3 sequence reads: CASSYRPSGQLNNSPLHF. The CDR3 nucleotides are TGTGCCAGCAGTTACCGGCCTTCGGGACAGCTAAATAATTCACCCCTCCACTTT.